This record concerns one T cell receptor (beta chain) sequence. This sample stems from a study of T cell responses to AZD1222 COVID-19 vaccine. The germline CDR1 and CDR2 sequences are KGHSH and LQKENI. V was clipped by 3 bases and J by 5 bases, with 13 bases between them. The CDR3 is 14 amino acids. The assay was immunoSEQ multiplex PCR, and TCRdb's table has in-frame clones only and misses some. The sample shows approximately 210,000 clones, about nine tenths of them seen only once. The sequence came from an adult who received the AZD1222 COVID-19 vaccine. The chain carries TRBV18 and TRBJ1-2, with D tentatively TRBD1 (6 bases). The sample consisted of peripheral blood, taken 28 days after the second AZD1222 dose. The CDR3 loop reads CASSPAGRGYGYTF. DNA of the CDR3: TGTGCCAGCTCACCGGCCGGGAGGGGGTATGGCTACACCTTC.